Given below is one TCR beta chain in context. This receptor's antigen is unknown. Nothing much larger sits one base from this clone, and base qualities are not available. Donors formed part of the validation cohort, which comprised over a hundred subjects and was distinct from the first cohort of under 850 subjects. The data are from a study of cytomegalovirus exposure and HLA in healthy donors (TCRdb year 2017). Describing the broader study: A later analysis indicated that the roughly 130 validation repertoires were generated on the platform also employed for the approximately 690 repertoires of the first cohort. The study was designed to test whether signatures of past pathogen exposure could be identified by cataloging public T cell receptors. To predict cytomegalovirus infection status, the study brought together high-throughput TCR immunosequencing, statistical association of individual TCRs with disease status, and machine learning. Along with the approximately 600-subject first cohort, a separate validation cohort of 120 different subjects was used. Findings and caveats that apply to the study as a whole: The authors suggested that the approach could potentially be extended to other disease states and immunological phenotypes. Of the cluster scores, roughly 95% were above 0 in a later analysis, which found that TCRs clustered in the first cohort also tended to co-occur in the 120 or so validation repertoires. Across donors, most TCR sequences were observed very rarely, whereas some public TCRs were present in many individuals. A later analysis lacked HLA typing for the validation cohort, so it scored co-occurrence in that cohort across all 110 or so repertoires. The classifier was reported to diagnose cytomegalovirus status with high specificity and sensitivity in both the original cohort and the validation cohort. In vitro tests confirmed that a few of the cytomegalovirus-associated TCR beta chains recognize cytomegalovirus antigens. The study gave a list of more than 150 TCR beta chains associated with cytomegalovirus.

Receptor libraries were prepared by the immunoSEQ multiplex PCR assay. For the original study's pipeline: A statistical classification framework was built for diagnosing cytomegalovirus status from the catalog of TCR beta chain sequences. The source is immuneACCESS, and TCRdb retained only in-frame sequences with V and J called. Part of the clones is not carried over; for the studies checked, unresolved V genes explain less than half of this, and the remainder is unexplained. That table supplies the V and J calls and clone size; D and trimming were determined from the DNA. The sample contains 300,000 to 400,000 clones, 75% to 90% of them found a single time. The ten top clones hold under 0.95% of the sample. The CDR3 numbers 13 residues from cysteine through phenylalanine. Only CDR3 DNA is held: 39 bases, read in frame from base 1. The germline V gene encodes CDR1 MDHEN and CDR2 SYDVKM. V loses 8 bases, J loses 0 bases, and the germline ends lie 10 bases apart.

This TCR was sampled from a woman aged 18-30 years in good health and CMV-seronegative. Rearrangement joined TRBV28 to TRBJ1-1; the D gene lacks a confident call. Input material: PBMCs. For the CDR3, the sequence is CASHRLVNTEAFF. The base sequence is TGTGCCAGCCATAGACTCGTGAACACTGAAGCTTTCTTT.